This TCR beta chain is drawn from a study of cytomegalovirus exposure and HLA in healthy donors (dated by TCRdb to 2017 to 2019). Background on the whole study: An earlier analysis of 587 of the donors reported 250 to 300 Gb of sequence data and around 110 million unique TCR beta sequences from approximately 180 million T cells. Roughly 320 gigabases of sequencing data and around 85 million unique TCR sequences made up an early release that covered about 640 HLA-typed donors. Among the roughly 400 genotyped donors, roughly 80% belonged to the genetic ancestry cluster associated with self-reported Caucasian donors. The study aimed to test whether signatures of past pathogen exposure could be identified by cataloging public T cell receptors. The T cell repertoires of several hundred subjects were profiled by immunosequencing and related to cytomegalovirus serostatus. A separate validation cohort of over a hundred different subjects was used in addition to the roughly 700-subject first cohort. To predict cytomegalovirus infection status, the study combined high-throughput TCR immunosequencing, statistical association of individual TCRs with disease status, and machine learning. A later analysis re-examined previously published TCR beta repertoires from roughly 650 donors and added high-resolution HLA genotyping to investigate patterns of TCR occurrence. The later analysis used no new phenotypic data to find candidate immune exposures, relying instead on TCR beta sequences and their occurrence across donors. To decide whether each TCR beta V gene segment behaved as functional or pseudogenic, an earlier analysis of some 600 of the donors relied on high-throughput TCR beta sequencing. Donor age, sex, ethnicity and CMV serostatus were collected together with the repertoire data. A later genetic analysis took genome-wide SNP genotypes for about 55% of the roughly 670 donors and used that subset as a discovery cohort. All discovery cohort repertoires had been generated using a single sequencing platform. HLA typing included class I and class II loci at four-digit resolution. Typing coverage differed by locus: A, B, C, DRB1 and DQB1 were typed in about 629-640 donors, DQA1 in 500 to 550, DPA1 in 600 to 610, and DPB1 in around 490. Five DR-DQ haplotypes were treated as single units for association and clustering because of strong linkage in the cohort. Among 300 to 500 genotyped donors of the cohort, an average of around 240,000 unique TCR beta nucleotide sequences was sequenced per donor, of which roughly 17% were non-productive.

Comments on this clone: Its binding antigen is unknown. No per-base quality is available; no much larger clone lies one base away.

In total, more than 500 healthy bone marrow donors made up the cohort. At the time of sampling, all cohort members were nominally healthy, though unrecorded immune exposures were likely present. The donor tested CMV seropositive, placing the donor among the roughly 300 seropositive members of the cohort. Every donor gave a peripheral blood sample, and the peripheral blood mononuclear cells from that sample were used for TCR beta sequencing. The Qiagen DNeasy Blood Extraction Kit was used to extract genomic DNA from the blood cell samples. The method behind the library was the immunoSEQ multiplex PCR assay. A mixture of 60 forward primers for TCR Vbeta segments and 13 reverse primers for TCR Jbeta segments was used in the multiplex PCR. The CDR3 region of rearranged TCR beta genes was amplified from genomic DNA with a multiplex PCR assay. The Illumina HiSeq System was used to sequence the amplified TCR beta libraries as 87-base-pair reads. As for how the authors treated the data: In a later analysis, tens of millions of unique TCR beta chains were counted across the 690 or so repertoires, and roughly 11 million of these chains were shared by at least two donors. Raw reads were error-corrected and collapsed into unique sequences with a nearest-neighbor algorithm that merged closely related sequences to remove PCR and sequencing errors. CDR3 sequences were aligned to IMGT reference sequences to assign V, D and J gene segments. Each retained sequence needed at least a six-nucleotide match to both a V gene segment and a J gene segment. A rearrangement counted as productive if the CDR3 had no stop codons and remained in frame with V and J, and every other rearrangement counted as non-productive. CDR3 was defined by IMGT convention, running from the second conserved V-encoded cysteine to the conserved J-encoded phenylalanine. The earlier analysis of about 590 of the donors excluded sequences that lacked an unambiguous match to a single V gene segment. In an earlier analysis of approximately 590 of the donors, a V segment was called functional when productive rearrangements were above 56.7%, and segregating when the standard deviation between donors exceeded 5%. A statistical classification framework was built for diagnosing cytomegalovirus status from the catalog of TCR beta chain sequences. V and J gene assignment, in a later analysis, came from comparing TCR nucleotide sequences with IMGT/GENE-DB human TR gene sequences. In a later analysis, CDR3 sequences and most-parsimonious VDJ recombination scenarios were assigned using the TCRdist pipeline. In a later analysis, every TCR beta chain was defined by the combination of its CDR3 amino acid sequence and its V-gene family, and reads without a unique V-gene family were dropped. In a later analysis, 500 to 700 highly shared, low-generation-probability nucleotide sequences were removed to address suspected cross-contamination and a sequencing artifact. In a later analysis, a clonal expansion index for each public chain was calculated from normalized within-repertoire ranks of inferred template counts. In a later analysis, generation probabilities were computed with a VDJ recombination model fitted to out-of-frame rearrangements, and the resulting probabilities were checked against IGoR. In a later analysis, TCR-TCR, TCR-HLA and TCR-CMV co-occurrence was scored with hypergeometric tests, and a repertoire-size bias correction was applied to TCR pairs. To estimate false discovery rates, a later analysis permuted the HLA or CMV assignments 20 times. In a later analysis, co-occurring TCRs were grouped using DBSCAN, with TCRdist sequence similarity added in when clustering inside HLA-allele-positive subsets. Repertoires with fewer than 30,000 or more than 120,000 public chains were left out of co-occurrence clustering, as were a few repertoires with anomalous nucleotide sharing. TCRdb retrieved this table from immuneACCESS and kept in-frame rearrangements only. Not all clones are present; in checked studies, unresolved V genes account for under half, and no reason is known for the remainder. Clonal size and the V and J genes are those of that table, whereas D and trimming came from the DNA. This sample gives 90,000 to 120,000 clones in total; more than 75% of them show up just once. Jointly, the top ten make up roughly 2.6% of the sample.

What the authors observed across the whole study: In a later analysis, TCR association rates were found to vary across HLA loci, with the most associated TCRs seen for DRB1 alleles and the fewest for HLA-C alleles. A cluster of highly shared sequence variants was judged likely to be a technical artifact of the sequencing pipeline. Compared with equally common non-associated chains, HLA-associated TCR beta chains in a later analysis were more clonally expanded and had lower generation probabilities. A later analysis reported that several top co-occurrence clusters appeared linked to parvovirus B19, influenza, CMV and Epstein-Barr virus. A further reported finding was that TCR beta sequences accurately predicted the HLA-A and HLA-B alleles for most subjects in the first cohort. Strong co-occurrence of HLA alleles, especially DR and DQ, made assigning TCR associations to individual alleles difficult. The only immune exposure information available for the cohort was CMV serostatus. The presence/absence analyses assumed that sequencing depth was roughly uniform across donors, and that assumption may not be true. This cohort had only TCR beta chains sequenced, and the lack of alpha or paired-chain data limited which features could be detected. In both the original and validation cohorts, the classifier was reported to diagnose cytomegalovirus status with high specificity and sensitivity. In vitro tests confirmed that a few of the cytomegalovirus-associated TCR beta chains recognize cytomegalovirus antigens. Correlated functional status among segregating V segments might be attributable to linkage disequilibrium, but an unknown experimental factor could not be ruled out. A total of fewer than 200 TCR beta chains were listed by the study as associated with cytomegalovirus. Because some donors lacked HLA typing at each locus, the association tests relied only on the typed subset. Broadly in line with IMGT annotations, most TCR beta V segments showed up in productive rearrangements about 87% or about 30% of the time in an earlier analysis of under 700 of the donors. In a later analysis, 16,951 TCR beta sequences were associated with specific HLA alleles at a false discovery rate of 0.05. Because counts were too low, roughly 16 rarely observed V segments, including chromosome 9 orphons, were excluded from the earlier analysis of roughly 580 of the donors. Most TCR sequences were observed very rarely across donors, whereas some public TCRs were present in many individuals. Compared with the 666-donor mean, donors in an Asian-associated ancestry cluster had fewer N-insertions in productive TCRs, according to a later genetic analysis. A later analysis found that most CMV-associated TCR beta chains appeared HLA-restricted, with HLA associations seemingly driven largely by CMV exposure. V-gene and J-gene trimming of TCR beta chains was associated with a missense DCLRE1C variant in a later genetic analysis, and the association was replicated in an independent cohort. It was suggested by the authors that the approach could potentially be generalized to other disease states and immunological phenotypes.

This TCR was sampled from a man aged 30 to 45 in good health and CMV-seropositive. Sequenced material: PBMCs.

For the CDR3, the sequence is CASSPRREAYEQYF. In nucleotide form, the sequence is TGTGCCAGCAGCCCTCGTAGGGAGGCCTACGAGCAGTACTTC. The sequence links TRBV14 to TRBJ2-5; the D gene is possibly TRBD2, with 6 bases matching. The closer fit of TRBJ2-7 to the DNA end suggests the J call may be wrong. Measured from the cysteine to the phenylalanine, the CDR3 is 14 residues long. The entry retains the CDR3 DNA only, 42 bases that are in frame from base 1. CDR1 and CDR2 (SGHDN, FVKESK) derive from the germline V gene.